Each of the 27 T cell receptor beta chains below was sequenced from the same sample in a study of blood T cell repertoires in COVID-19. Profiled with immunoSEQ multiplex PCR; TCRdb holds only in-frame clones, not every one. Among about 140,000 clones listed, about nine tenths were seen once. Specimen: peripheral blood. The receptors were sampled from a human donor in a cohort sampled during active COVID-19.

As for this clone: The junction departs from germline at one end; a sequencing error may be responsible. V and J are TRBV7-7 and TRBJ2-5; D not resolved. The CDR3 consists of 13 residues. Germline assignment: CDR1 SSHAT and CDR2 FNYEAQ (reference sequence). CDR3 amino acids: CASSLDSPETQYF. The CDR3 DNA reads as TGTGCTAGCAGCTTAGACTCGCCAGAGACCCAGTACTTC.

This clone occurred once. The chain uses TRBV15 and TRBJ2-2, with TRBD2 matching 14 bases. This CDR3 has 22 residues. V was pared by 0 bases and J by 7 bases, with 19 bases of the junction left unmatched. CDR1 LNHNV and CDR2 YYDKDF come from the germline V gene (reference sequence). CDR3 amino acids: CATSRDDPGLAGEYEAVGELFF. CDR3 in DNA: TGTGCCACCAGCAGAGATGATCCGGGACTAGCGGGGGAATATGAGGCGGTCGGGGAGCTGTTTTTT. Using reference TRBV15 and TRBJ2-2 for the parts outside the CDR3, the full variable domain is DAMVIQNPRYQVTQFGKPVTLSCSQTLNHNVMYWYQQKSSQAPKLLFHYYDKDFNNEADTPDNFQSRRPNTSFCFLDIRSPGLGDTAMYLCATSRDDPGLAGEYEAVGELFFGEGSRLTVL.

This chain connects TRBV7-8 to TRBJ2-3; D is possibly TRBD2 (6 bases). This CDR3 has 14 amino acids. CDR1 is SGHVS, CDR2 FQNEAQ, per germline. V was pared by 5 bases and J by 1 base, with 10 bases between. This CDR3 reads CASSPRLGTDTQYF. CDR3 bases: TGTGCCAGCAGCCCGCGACTAGGCACAGATACGCAGTATTTT.

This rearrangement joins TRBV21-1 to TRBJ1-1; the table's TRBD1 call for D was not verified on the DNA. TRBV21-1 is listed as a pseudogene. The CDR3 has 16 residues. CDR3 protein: CASSKKEQGIHTEAFF. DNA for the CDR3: TGTGCCAGCAGCAAAAAAGAACAGGGGATACACACTGAAGCTTTCTTT.

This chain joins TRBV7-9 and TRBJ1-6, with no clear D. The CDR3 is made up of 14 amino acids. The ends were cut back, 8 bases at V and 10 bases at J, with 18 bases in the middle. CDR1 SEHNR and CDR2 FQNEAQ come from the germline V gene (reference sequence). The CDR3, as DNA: TGTGCCAGCCGCCCCCGGTCCGCGCGCTCACCCCTCCACTTT. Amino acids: CASRPRSARSPLHF. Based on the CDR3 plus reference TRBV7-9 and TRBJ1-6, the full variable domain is DTGVSQNPRHKITKRGQNVTFRCDPISEHNRLYWYRQTLGQGPEFLTYFQNEAQLEKSRLLSDRFSAERPKGSFSTLEIQRTEQGDSAMYLCASRPRSARSPLHFGNGTRLTVT.

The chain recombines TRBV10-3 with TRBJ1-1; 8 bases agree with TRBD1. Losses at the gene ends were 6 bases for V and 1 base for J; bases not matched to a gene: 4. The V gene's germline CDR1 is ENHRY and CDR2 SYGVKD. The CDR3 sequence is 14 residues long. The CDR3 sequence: CAIRTGTGNTEAFF. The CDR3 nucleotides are TGTGCCATCAGGACCGGGACAGGGAACACTGAAGCTTTCTTT.

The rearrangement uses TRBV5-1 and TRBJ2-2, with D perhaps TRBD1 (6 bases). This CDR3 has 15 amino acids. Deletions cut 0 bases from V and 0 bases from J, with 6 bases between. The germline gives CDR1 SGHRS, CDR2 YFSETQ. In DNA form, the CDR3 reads TGCGCCAGCAGCTTGGACAGGGCGAACACCGGGGAGCTGTTTTTT. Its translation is CASSLDRANTGELFF.

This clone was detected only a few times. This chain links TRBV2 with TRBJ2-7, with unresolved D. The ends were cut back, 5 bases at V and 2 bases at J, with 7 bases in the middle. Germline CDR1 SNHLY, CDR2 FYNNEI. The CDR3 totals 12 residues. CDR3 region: CASSRQAYEQYF. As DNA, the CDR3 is TGTGCCAGCAGTAGGCAGGCCTACGAGCAGTACTTC.

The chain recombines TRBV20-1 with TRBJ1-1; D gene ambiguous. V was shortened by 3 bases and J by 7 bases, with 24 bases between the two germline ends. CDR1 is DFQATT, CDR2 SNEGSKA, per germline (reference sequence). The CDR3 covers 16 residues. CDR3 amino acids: CSASPGGTTGGNEAFF. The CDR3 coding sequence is TGCAGTGCTAGTCCGGGAGGAACCACTGGAGGAAATGAAGCTTTCTTT.

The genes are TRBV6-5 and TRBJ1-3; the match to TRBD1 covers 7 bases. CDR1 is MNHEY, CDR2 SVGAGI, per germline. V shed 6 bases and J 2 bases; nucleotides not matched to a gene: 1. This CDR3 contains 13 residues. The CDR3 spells CASRGTAGNTIYF. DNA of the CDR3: TGTGCCAGCAGGGGGACAGCTGGAAACACCATATATTTT.

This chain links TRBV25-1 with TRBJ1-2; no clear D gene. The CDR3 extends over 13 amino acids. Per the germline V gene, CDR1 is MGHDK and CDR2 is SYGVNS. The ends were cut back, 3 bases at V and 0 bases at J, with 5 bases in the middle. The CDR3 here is CASSDRANYGYTF. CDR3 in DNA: TGTGCCAGCAGTGATAGAGCTAACTATGGCTACACCTTC.

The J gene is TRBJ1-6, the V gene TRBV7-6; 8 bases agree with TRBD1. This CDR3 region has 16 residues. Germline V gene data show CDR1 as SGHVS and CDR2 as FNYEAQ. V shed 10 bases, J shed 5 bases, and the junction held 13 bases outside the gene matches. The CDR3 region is CAKRVLDRANNSPLHF. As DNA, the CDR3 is TGTGCCAAACGCGTCCTGGACAGGGCGAATAATTCACCCCTCCACTTT.

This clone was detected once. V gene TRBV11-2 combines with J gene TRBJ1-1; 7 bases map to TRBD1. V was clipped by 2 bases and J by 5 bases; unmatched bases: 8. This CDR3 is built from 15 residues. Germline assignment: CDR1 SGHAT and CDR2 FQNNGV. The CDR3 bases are TGTGCCAGCAGCTTATTTAGCAGGGGGGATACTGAAGCTTTCTTT. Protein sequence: CASSLFSRGDTEAFF. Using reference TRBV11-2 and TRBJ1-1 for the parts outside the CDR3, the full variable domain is EAGVAQSPRYKIIEKRQSVAFWCNPISGHATLYWYQQILGQGPKLLIQFQNNGVVDDSQLPKDRFSAERLKGVDSTLKIQPAKLEDSAVYLCASSLFSRGDTEAFFGQGTRLTVV.

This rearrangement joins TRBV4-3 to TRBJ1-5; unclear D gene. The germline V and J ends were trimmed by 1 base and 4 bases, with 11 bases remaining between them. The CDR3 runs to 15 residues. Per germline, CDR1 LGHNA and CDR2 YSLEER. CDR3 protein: CASSQGNKRNQPQHF. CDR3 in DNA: TGCGCCAGCAGCCAAGGTAACAAAAGAAATCAGCCCCAGCATTTT.

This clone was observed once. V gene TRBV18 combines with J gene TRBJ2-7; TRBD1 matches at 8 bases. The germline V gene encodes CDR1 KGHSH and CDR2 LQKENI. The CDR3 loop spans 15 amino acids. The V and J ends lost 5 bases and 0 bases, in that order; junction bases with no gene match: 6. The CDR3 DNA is TGTGCCAGCTCAAGGGACAGGACAACCTCCTACGAGCAGTACTTC. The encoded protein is CASSRDRTTSYEQYF. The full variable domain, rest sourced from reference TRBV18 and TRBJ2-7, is NAGVMQNPRHLVRRRGQEARLRCSPMKGHSHVYWYRQLPEEGLKFMVYLQKENIIDESGMPKERFSAEFPKEGPSILRIQQVVRGDSAAYFCASSRDRTTSYEQYFGPGTRLTVT.

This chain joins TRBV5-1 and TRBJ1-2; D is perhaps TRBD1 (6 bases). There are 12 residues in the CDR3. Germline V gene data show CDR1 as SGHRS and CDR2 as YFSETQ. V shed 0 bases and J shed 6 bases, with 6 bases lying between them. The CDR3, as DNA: TGCGCCAGCAGCTTGGCAGGGGATGGCTACACCTTC. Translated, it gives CASSLAGDGYTF.

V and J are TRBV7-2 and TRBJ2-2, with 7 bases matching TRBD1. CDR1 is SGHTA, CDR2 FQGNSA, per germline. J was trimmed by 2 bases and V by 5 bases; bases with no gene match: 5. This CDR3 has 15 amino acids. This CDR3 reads CASSRDRRNTGELFF. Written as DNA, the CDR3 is TGTGCCAGCAGCCGGGACAGACGAAACACCGGGGAGCTGTTTTTT.

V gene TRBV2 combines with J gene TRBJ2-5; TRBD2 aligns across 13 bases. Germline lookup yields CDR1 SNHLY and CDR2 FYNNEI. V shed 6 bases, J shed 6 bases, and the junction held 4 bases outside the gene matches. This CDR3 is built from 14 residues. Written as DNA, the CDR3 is TGTGCCAGCAGCGAGACTAGCGGGGGGCAGACCCAGTACTTC. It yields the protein CASSETSGGQTQYF.

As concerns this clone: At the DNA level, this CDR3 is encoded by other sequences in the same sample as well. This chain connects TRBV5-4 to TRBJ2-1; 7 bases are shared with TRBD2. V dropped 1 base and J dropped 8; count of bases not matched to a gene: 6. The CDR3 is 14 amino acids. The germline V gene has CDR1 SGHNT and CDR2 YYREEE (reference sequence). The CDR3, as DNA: TGTGCCAGCAGCTTGTCGGGGGGTCTCGATGAGCAGTTCTTC. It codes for CASSLSGGLDEQFF.

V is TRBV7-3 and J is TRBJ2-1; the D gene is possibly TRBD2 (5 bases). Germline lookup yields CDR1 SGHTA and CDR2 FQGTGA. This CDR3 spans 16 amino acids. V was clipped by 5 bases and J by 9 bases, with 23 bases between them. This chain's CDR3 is CASSPSRDPTRGEQFF. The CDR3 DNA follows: TGTGCCAGCAGCCCTTCCCGGGATCCGACACGGGGTGAGCAGTTCTTC.

CDR3 region: CASSFRSSTDTQYF. Here the CDR3 DNA reads TGTGCCAGCAGTTTCCGGTCTAGCACAGATACGCAGTATTTT. The genes are TRBV27 and TRBJ2-3, with D hard to call. Germline CDR1 is MNHEY and CDR2 is SMNVEV (reference sequence). The CDR3 runs to 14 residues. Trimming took 3 bases from V and 0 from J, leaving 7 bases between them.

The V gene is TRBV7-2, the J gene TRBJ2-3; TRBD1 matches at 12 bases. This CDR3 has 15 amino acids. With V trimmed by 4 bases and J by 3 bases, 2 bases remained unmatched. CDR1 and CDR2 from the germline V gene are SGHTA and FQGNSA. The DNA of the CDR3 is TGTGCCAGCAGCTGGGACAGGGGGCTAACAGATACGCAGTATTTT. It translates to CASSWDRGLTDTQYF. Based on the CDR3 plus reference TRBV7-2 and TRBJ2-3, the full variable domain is GAGVSQSPSNKVTEKGKDVELRCDPISGHTALYWYRQSLGQGLEFLIYFQGNSAPDKSGLPSDRFSAERTGGSVSTLTIQRTQQEDSAVYLCASSWDRGLTDTQYFGPGTRLTVL.

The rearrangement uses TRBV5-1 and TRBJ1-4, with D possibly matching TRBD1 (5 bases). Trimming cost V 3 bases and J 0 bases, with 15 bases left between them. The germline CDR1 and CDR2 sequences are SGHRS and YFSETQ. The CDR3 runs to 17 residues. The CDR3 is CASSWGTGDATNEKLFF. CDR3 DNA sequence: TGCGCCAGCAGCTGGGGAACAGGAGATGCAACTAATGAAAAACTGTTTTTT.

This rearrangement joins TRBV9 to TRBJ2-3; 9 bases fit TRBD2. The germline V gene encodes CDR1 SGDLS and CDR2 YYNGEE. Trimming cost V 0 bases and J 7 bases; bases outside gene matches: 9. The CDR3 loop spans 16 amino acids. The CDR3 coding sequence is TGTGCCAGCAGCGTAGATGGTAGCGGGGGATTGTATACGCAGTATTTT. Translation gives CASSVDGSGGLYTQYF.

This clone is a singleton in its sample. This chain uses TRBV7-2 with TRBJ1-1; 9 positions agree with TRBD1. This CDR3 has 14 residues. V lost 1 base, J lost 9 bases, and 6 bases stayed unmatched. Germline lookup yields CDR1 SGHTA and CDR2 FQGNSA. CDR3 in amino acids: CASSLVGQGRKAFF. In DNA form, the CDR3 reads TGTGCCAGCAGCTTAGTGGGACAGGGTAGGAAAGCTTTCTTT.

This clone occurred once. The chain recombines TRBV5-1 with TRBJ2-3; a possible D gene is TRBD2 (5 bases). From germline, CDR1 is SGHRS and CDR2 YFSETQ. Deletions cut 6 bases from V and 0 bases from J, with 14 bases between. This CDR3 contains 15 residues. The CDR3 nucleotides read TGCGCCAGCACCACGATCTCGGGGAGCACAGATACGCAGTATTTT. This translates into CASTTISGSTDTQYF.

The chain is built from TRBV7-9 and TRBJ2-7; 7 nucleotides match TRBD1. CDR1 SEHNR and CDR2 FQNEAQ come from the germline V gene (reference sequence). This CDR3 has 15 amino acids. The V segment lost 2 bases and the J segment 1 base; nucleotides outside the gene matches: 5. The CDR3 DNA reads TGTGCCAGCAGCTTATCGTACAGGGGATCCTACGAGCAGTACTTC. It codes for CASSLSYRGSYEQYF.